Below, 30 T cell receptor beta chains from the same sample are listed, as sequenced in a study of T cells in Graves' hyperthyroidism and ophthalmopathy. RNA transcripts yielded amplified TCR beta CDR3 regions. In the first-round RT-PCR of the TCR CDR3, the HTBI primer set was used. TCRdb used MiXCR to reprocess the multiplex PCR reads, holding one entry per CDR3 protein. Of about 700,000 distinct CDR3 sequences listed, 11% to 15% are singletons. The sequenced material came from blood. The receptor set was obtained from a woman younger than 35 with Graves' hyperthyroidism.

This clonotype was counted only a few times. A junction end diverges from the germline sequence, so it may reflect a read error. The rearrangement uses TRBV27 and TRBJ2-5, with 8 bases identical to TRBD1. This CDR3 is 12 amino acids long. Per the germline V gene, CDR1 is MNHEY and CDR2 is SMNVEV (reference sequence). CDR3 loop: CASSDRGETQHF. The CDR3 coding sequence is TGTGCCAGCAGTGACAGGGGTGAGACCCAGCACTTC.

This clonotype was recorded at least ten times. This chain connects TRBV28 to TRBJ2-3, with D possibly matching TRBD2 (5 bases). This CDR3 comprises 15 residues. V lost 5 bases and J lost 2, with 14 bases in between. Germline V gene lookup returns CDR1 MDHEN and CDR2 SYDVKM. CDR3 protein: CASSLSQRITDTQYF. The DNA for the CDR3 is TGTGCCAGCAGTCTTTCCCAGCGGATCACAGATACGCAGTATTTT.

This clonotype was seen at least ten times. CDR3 bases: TGTGCCAGCAGTGAAGAGATGGACAGCTTCTATGGCTACACCTTC. Protein: CASSEEMDSFYGYTF. The V gene is TRBV6-1, the J gene TRBJ1-2, with a weak D call TRBD1 (6 bases). With 1 base removed from V and 4 bases from J, the gap between germline ends came to 13 bases. CDR3 length equals 15 residues. Per the germline V gene, CDR1 is MNHNS and CDR2 is SASEGT.

The V gene is TRBV3-1, the J gene TRBJ1-1; no firm D call. V was shortened by 5 bases and J by 0 bases, with 10 bases between the two germline ends. This CDR3 is 14 amino acids long. Per the germline V gene, CDR1 is LGHDT and CDR2 is YNNKEL (reference sequence). DNA of the CDR3: TGTGCCAGCAGCAGGGCAGAAATGAACACTGAAGCTTTCTTT. Translation: CASSRAEMNTEAFF.

This clonotype turned up a few times. The chain uses TRBV19 and TRBJ1-1; 8 nucleotides align to TRBD1. The germline V gene has CDR1 LNHDA and CDR2 SQIVND (reference sequence). Losses at the gene ends were 1 base for V and 8 bases for J; bases not matched to a gene: 15. The CDR3 length is 17 residues. This chain's CDR3 is CASSIGTLDRHRGEAFF. The CDR3 nucleotides are TGTGCCAGTAGTATAGGCACCTTGGACAGGCACAGGGGGGAAGCTTTCTTT.

This clonotype has only a few counts. The V and J genes are TRBV11-3 and TRBJ1-2; D is perhaps TRBD1 (5 bases). The germline V gene has CDR1 SGHNT and CDR2 YENEEA. V lost 5 bases, J lost 4 bases, and 20 bases lay in between. This CDR3 spans 16 amino acids. The CDR3 loop is CASSLNRAGPSYGYTF. The DNA of the CDR3 is TGTGCCAGCAGCCTCAATCGTGCGGGGCCCAGCTATGGCTACACCTTC.

This clonotype was counted ten times or more. This sequence joins TRBV18 and TRBJ1-1, with no clear D. This CDR3 contains 15 residues. Germline lookup yields CDR1 KGHSH and CDR2 LQKENI. Deletions cut 0 bases from V and 9 bases from J, with 17 bases between. Written as DNA, the CDR3 is TGTGCCAGCTCACCACCGTGGGGAACAGACCTGAAAGCTTTCTTT. Residues: CASSPPWGTDLKAFF.

This clonotype was found many times. V usage is TRBV5-5 and J usage is TRBJ2-4; possibly TRBD1 for D (6 bases). This CDR3 region has 12 residues. V was pared by 0 bases and J by 8 bases, with 6 bases between. The V gene's germline CDR1 is SGHKS and CDR2 YYEKEE (reference sequence). This chain's CDR3 is CASSLGQDIQYF. The CDR3 coding sequence is TGTGCCAGCAGCTTGGGACAGGACATTCAGTACTTC.

The genes are TRBV19 and TRBJ2-2, with D possibly matching TRBD2 (6 bases). Trimming removed 4 bases from V and 3 bases from J, with 15 bases in between. CDR1 is LNHDA and CDR2 is SQIVND in the germline V gene (reference sequence). The CDR3 has 16 amino acids. CDR3 loop: CASSTLAYEHTGELFF. In DNA, the CDR3 is TGTGCCAGTAGTACCCTAGCGTATGAACACACCGGGGAGCTGTTTTTT.

The chain couples TRBV10-3 to TRBJ1-2; D possibly corresponds to TRBD1 (5 bases). The CDR3 runs to 16 residues. V was clipped by 2 bases and J by 1 base, with 14 bases between them. CDR1 ENHRY and CDR2 SYGVKD come from the germline V gene. As DNA, the CDR3 is TGTGCCATCAGTGAGAATCCCCGGGGCCTTAACTATGGCTACACCTTC. Its protein is CAISENPRGLNYGYTF.

There are a few counts of this clonotype. V gene TRBV18 combines with J gene TRBJ1-1, with unresolved D. The CDR3 runs 13 residues. Deletions cut 0 bases from V and 4 bases from J, with 6 bases between. Germline-derived CDR1 and CDR2 are KGHSH and LQKENI. The CDR3 coding sequence is TGTGCCAGCTCACCACCTCAGCTCACTGAAGCTTTCTTT. Translation: CASSPPQLTEAFF.

In this sample, this clonotype turned up many times. The rearrangement joins TRBV20-1 to TRBJ2-3; TRBD2 matches 7 bases. Germline lookup yields CDR1 DFQATT and CDR2 SNEGSKA (reference sequence). This CDR3 is built from 14 residues. J gave up 1 base and V 6 bases, and 7 bases lay outside the gene matches. CDR3 residues: CSARRGSGTDTQYF. In nucleotides, the CDR3 is TGCAGTGCCCGGCGGGGGTCTGGCACAGATACGCAGTATTTT.

This clonotype occurred a few times. This chain connects TRBV9 to TRBJ2-3, with 11 bases identical to TRBD2. Per the germline V gene, CDR1 is SGDLS and CDR2 is YYNGEE. The CDR3 covers 17 residues. The V gene end was trimmed by 4 bases and the J gene end by 1 base; junction bases not matched to a gene: 8. This CDR3 is CASSTSTSGRRTDTQYF. As DNA, the CDR3 is TGTGCCAGCAGCACCAGCACTAGCGGGAGACGCACAGATACGCAGTATTTT.

This chain connects TRBV20-1 to TRBJ1-2; D perhaps matches TRBD1 (5 bases). Germline V gene lookup returns CDR1 DFQATT and CDR2 SNEGSKA (reference sequence). V was cut by 0 bases and J by 6 bases, with 11 bases left in between. CDR3 size: 13 residues. The CDR3 region has the DNA TGCAGTGCTAGAGATCGGCAGGGAAATGGCTACACCTTC. Its translation: CSARDRQGNGYTF.

This clonotype has just a few counts. The rearrangement joins TRBV28 to TRBJ1-1; a possible D gene is TRBD1 (5 bases). Between the trimmed V and J ends, which lost 11 bases and 3 bases, there was a span of 19 bases. The CDR3 is made up of 14 amino acids. The germline V gene has CDR1 MDHEN and CDR2 SYDVKM. This CDR3 reads CASTLPGGYTEAFF. In DNA form, the CDR3 reads TGTGCCTCTACCCTTCCTGGGGGATACACTGAAGCTTTCTTT. The entire variable domain, with the rest obtained from reference TRBV28 and TRBJ1-1, is as follows: DVKVTQSSRYLVKRTGEKVFLECVQDMDHENMFWYRQDPGLGLRLIYFSYDVKMKEKGDIPEGYSVSREKKERFSLILESASTNQTSMYLCASTLPGGYTEAFFGQGTRLTVV.

The chain combines TRBV18 with TRBJ1-1; the D is unclear. V shed 1 base and J shed 6 bases, with 15 bases lying between them. The CDR3 has 15 amino acids. Germline CDR1 is KGHSH and CDR2 is LQKENI. The CDR3 protein is CASSPLTDRDAEAFF. The CDR3 region has the DNA TGTGCCAGCTCACCACTTACGGATCGTGACGCTGAAGCTTTCTTT.

This clonotype was seen at least ten times. The chain recombines TRBV7-9 with TRBJ2-3; D possibly corresponds to TRBD1 (5 bases). CDR3 size: 16 residues. CDR1 SEHNR and CDR2 FQNEAQ come from the germline V gene (reference sequence). The V and J ends lost 3 bases and 0 bases respectively, with 13 bases between them. The CDR3 DNA reads TGTGCCAGCAGCTTCTCGACAGCTAAGAGCACAGATACGCAGTATTTT. It yields the protein CASSFSTAKSTDTQYF.

The chain links TRBV6-5 to TRBJ2-1; TRBD1 matches at 10 bases. The CDR3 extends over 20 amino acids. V trimming: 0 bases; J trimming: 9 bases; junction bases outside the gene matches: 20. Germline V lookup: CDR1 MNHEY, CDR2 SVGAGI. Here the CDR3 DNA reads TGTGCCAGCAGTTACTCGAAGGATTATCTAGGGGACAGGGGCGCGGGTGAGCAGTTCTTC. Its protein product is CASSYSKDYLGDRGAGEQFF.

V is TRBV15 and J is TRBJ2-1; D call uncertain. V was shortened by 1 base and J by 6 bases, with 7 bases between the two germline ends. The germline gives CDR1 LNHNV, CDR2 YYDKDF (reference sequence). This CDR3 is built from 13 residues. As DNA, the CDR3 is TGTGCCACCAGCAGAGTTTCTAGCAATGAGCAGTTCTTC. Residues: CATSRVSSNEQFF.

The rearrangement links TRBV18 to TRBJ2-2; no clear D gene. The CDR3 sequence is 13 residues long. Trimming removed 6 bases from V and 3 bases from J, with 8 bases in between. Germline V CDR1 and CDR2: KGHSH, LQKENI. This CDR3 is CASSKLDTGELFF. CDR3 nucleotide sequence: TGTGCCAGCTCGAAGCTCGACACCGGGGAGCTGTTTTTT.

This clonotype was detected only a few times. The rearrangement joins TRBV29-1 to TRBJ2-4; 7 bases fit TRBD1. Trimming at V came to 6 bases and at J to 5 bases, leaving 10 bases not matched to a gene. This CDR3 is 14 amino acids long. Germline V gene data show CDR1 as SQVTM and CDR2 as ANQGSEA. CDR3 coding DNA: TGCAGCGTGGAGACAGGGAGAGGGGAAAACATTCAGTACTTC. Amino acid sequence: CSVETGRGENIQYF.

This clonotype was seen repeatedly, ten times or more. The rearrangement links TRBV7-2 to TRBJ2-3; D uncertain. Germline V gene data show CDR1 as SGHTA and CDR2 as FQGNSA. This CDR3 spans 13 amino acids. Trimming pared 0 bases from V and 3 bases from J, leaving 4 bases between. CDR3 sequence reads: CASSLAATDTQYF. As DNA, the CDR3 is TGTGCCAGCAGCTTAGCAGCGACAGATACGCAGTATTTT.

This clonotype was recorded a few times. This rearrangement joins TRBV20-1 to TRBJ1-5, with TRBD1 as a possible D gene (6 bases). This CDR3 has 15 amino acids. Per the germline V gene, CDR1 is DFQATT and CDR2 is SNEGSKA (reference sequence). Trimming left V 6 bases short and J 0 bases short, with 15 bases between. This chain's CDR3 is CSAVKTGYSNQPQHF. CDR3 bases: TGCAGTGCGGTTAAAACAGGGTATAGCAATCAGCCCCAGCATTTT.

This chain connects TRBV7-2 to TRBJ2-1, with 8 bases that match TRBD1. Germline V gives CDR1 SGHTA, CDR2 FQGNSA. The CDR3 consists of 20 residues. The J segment lost 7 bases and the V segment lost 4 bases, leaving 24 bases of the junction unmatched. The CDR3 loop reads CASSSPRGLTGQGGQNEQFF. CDR3 nucleotides: TGTGCCAGCAGCTCCCCTCGGGGTCTTACCGGACAGGGTGGGCAAAATGAGCAGTTCTTC.

This clonotype was observed many times. V is TRBV7-9 and J is TRBJ2-7; D unresolved. CDR1 and CDR2 from the germline V gene are SEHNR and FQNEAQ (reference sequence). V dropped 5 bases and J dropped 1 base, with 15 bases sitting between them. There are 15 residues in the CDR3. The CDR3, as DNA: TGTGCCAGCAGCACGATCTCAAAAGGGTCCTACGAGCAGTACTTC. Protein sequence: CASSTISKGSYEQYF.

This clonotype has at least ten counts. The chain joins TRBV12-3 or TRBV12-4 to TRBJ2-7; TRBD2 matches 12 bases. Trimming cost V 11 bases and J 1 base; bases outside gene matches: 18. This CDR3 is 18 amino acids long. CDR3 amino acids: CAFYPRLAGVIRSYEQYF. Here the CDR3 DNA reads TGTGCCTTCTACCCCCGACTAGCGGGAGTTATCAGGTCCTACGAGCAGTACTTC.

This clonotype was found many times. This chain links TRBV5-1 with TRBJ2-1, with 12 positions matching TRBD1. With V trimmed by 0 bases and J by 0 bases, 16 bases remained unmatched. This CDR3 is built from 22 residues. Germline CDR1 is SGHRS and CDR2 is YFSETQ. DNA for the CDR3: TGCGCCAGCAGCTTGGGAATCCCGGGACAGGGGGCGGAAGCCCGCTCCTACAATGAGCAGTTCTTC. It codes for CASSLGIPGQGAEARSYNEQFF.

The genes are TRBV19 and TRBJ2-3; no definite D call. Per the germline V gene, CDR1 is LNHDA and CDR2 is SQIVND (reference sequence). The germline V and J ends were trimmed by 4 bases and 4 bases, with 18 bases remaining between them. The CDR3 has 16 amino acids. The CDR3 nucleotides are TGTGCCAGTAGTAGGCGTGGAACACCACCCGCAGATACGCAGTATTTT. Translating it yields CASSRRGTPPADTQYF.

This clonotype was seen a handful of times. V and J are TRBV29-1 and TRBJ2-3, with 8 bases identical to TRBD2. V gave up 6 bases and J gave up 4 bases; unmatched junction bases: 9. Germline assignment: CDR1 SQVTM and CDR2 ANQGSEA. This CDR3 spans 14 amino acids. Here the CDR3 reads CSVSPGLVPDTQYF. The DNA for the CDR3 is TGCAGCGTCTCTCCGGGACTAGTGCCAGATACGCAGTATTTT.

This clonotype was seen ten or more times. The V call is TRBV7-3, the J call TRBJ1-1; D unclear. CDR3 length: 15 residues. CDR1 is SGHTA, CDR2 FQGTGA, per germline. The V gene lost 1 base and the J gene lost 1 base, with 10 bases spanning the gap. The CDR3 coding sequence is TGTGCCAGCAGCTTAAGTCCATCCAGGAACACTGAAGCTTTCTTT. Translating gives CASSLSPSRNTEAFF.